Presented here are 11 T cell receptor beta chains from one specimen sequenced in a study of high-grade serous ovarian cancer treatment subgroups listed by TCRdb under 2021. The tumor samples were collected prior to definitive surgery or chemotherapy. The library was generated by the immunoSEQ multiplex PCR assay. TCRdb retrieved this table from immuneACCESS and kept in-frame rearrangements only. Not all clones are present; in checked studies, unresolved V genes account for under half, and no reason is known for the remainder. This sample gives 4,500 or so clones in total; around 70% of them show up just once. The ten largest make up 12% of the sample. Sequencing was done on a sample of tumor tissue. The receptors originated from a human donor with high-grade serous ovarian cancer.

The J gene is TRBJ2-7, the V gene TRBV4-2, with D possibly TRBD2 on 6 matching bases. Germline V lookup: CDR1 LGHNA, CDR2 YNFKEQ. Trimming took 3 bases from V and 3 from J, leaving 12 bases between them. There are 14 residues in the CDR3. For the CDR3, the DNA is TGTGCCAGCAGCCAGCGGGGAACGGGCTACGAGCAGTACTTC. Its translation is CASSQRGTGYEQYF.

This chain links TRBV7-3 with TRBJ2-1, with 7 bases fitting TRBD2. Losses at the gene ends were 5 bases for V and 7 bases for J; bases not matched to a gene: 11. The CDR3 is made up of 15 amino acids. Per the germline V gene, CDR1 is SGHTA and CDR2 is FQGTGA. The CDR3 coding sequence is TGTGCCAGCAGCCCGGGCGGGGGACTAAAGAATGAGCAGTTCTTC. Amino acids: CASSPGGGLKNEQFF.

This chain uses TRBV5-5 with TRBJ2-1; no clear D. CDR1 SGHKS and CDR2 YYEKEE come from the germline V gene (reference sequence). The germline V and J ends were trimmed by 0 bases and 7 bases, with 8 bases remaining between them. The CDR3 loop spans 13 amino acids. CDR3 DNA sequence: TGTGCCAGCAGCTTGGATCGGAAAAATGAGCAGTTCTTC. Translated, it gives CASSLDRKNEQFF.

The chain recombines TRBV14 with TRBJ1-1, with a possible D match to TRBD1 (5 bases). V dropped 5 bases and J dropped 4 bases, with 14 bases sitting between them. CDR3 length equals 14 residues. Germline CDR1 SGHDN, CDR2 FVKESK. CDR3 DNA: TGTGCCAGCAGCGTAGCGCGGGGCTTCACTGAAGCTTTCTTT. Translated, it gives CASSVARGFTEAFF.

V gene TRBV4-1 combines with J gene TRBJ2-1; D may be TRBD1 or TRBD2 (5 bases each). The CDR3 contains 17 residues. CDR1 and CDR2 (germline): MGHRA, YSYEKL. The V and J ends lost 3 bases and 0 bases respectively, with 15 bases between them. CDR3 sequence (DNA): TGCGCCAGCAGCCAGATCCCGGGACCGAGCTCCTACAATGAGCAGTTCTTC. Translation gives CASSQIPGPSSYNEQFF.

The DNA for the CDR3 is TGTGCCAGCAGTGAAACCAGGGGCAATGAAAAACTGTTTTTT. It encodes CASSETRGNEKLFF. The chain carries TRBV6-1 and TRBJ1-4; a weak D match, TRBD1 (6 bases). Germline V gene sequence: CDR1 MNHNS, CDR2 SASEGT. This CDR3 has 14 residues. V shed 2 bases and J shed 5 bases, with 9 bases lying between them.

This chain links TRBV19 with TRBJ2-3; 9 bases line up with TRBD2. The CDR3 spans 13 residues. Unmatched junction bases numbered 3, after V lost 5 bases and J lost 6 bases. The germline V gene encodes CDR1 LNHDA and CDR2 SQIVND (reference sequence). CDR3: CASSLGLADTQYF. CDR3 sequence (DNA): TGTGCCAGTAGTTTAGGACTAGCGGATACGCAGTATTTT.

The V gene is TRBV7-2, the J gene TRBJ2-7; TRBD2 might be the D (6 bases). Trimming took off 5 bases at V and 3 bases at J, with 14 bases between the two ends. The CDR3 spans 14 residues. Germline loops: CDR1 SGHTA, CDR2 FQGNSA. DNA of the CDR3: TGTGCCAGCAGCCCGGGACTTACGATCTACGAGCAGTACTTC. This sequence encodes CASSPGLTIYEQYF.

The table lists this clone with a few counts. This chain links TRBV28 with TRBJ2-7; 8 positions match TRBD1. Germline CDR1 reads MDHEN; CDR2 reads SYDVKM. Unmatched junction bases numbered 14, after V lost 5 bases and J lost 5 bases. CDR3 length: 16 residues. The CDR3 DNA reads TGTGCCAGCAGTCTGGGGACAGGACCGGGCATCCACGAGCAGTACTTC. Protein sequence: CASSLGTGPGIHEQYF.

This rearrangement joins TRBV5-5 to TRBJ2-7; the D gene could be TRBD1 or TRBD2 (6 bases each). The CDR3 consists of 17 residues. V lost 6 bases to trimming and J lost 3 bases, with 25 bases between them. The germline V gene encodes CDR1 SGHKS and CDR2 YYEKEE (reference sequence). The CDR3 DNA sequence: TGTGCCAGCACCCGAACCTTGAGGGGGGCTGGAAACTACGAGCAGTACTTC. It codes for CASTRTLRGAGNYEQYF.

The rearrangement joins TRBV7-8 to TRBJ1-1, with a weak D call TRBD1 (6 bases). Germline V gives CDR1 SGHVS, CDR2 FQNEAQ. The V gene lost 1 base and the J gene lost 8 bases, with 11 bases spanning the gap. There are 13 residues in the CDR3. This CDR3 is CASSLVGAGEAFF. The CDR3, as DNA: TGTGCCAGCAGCTTAGTGGGGGCTGGGGAAGCTTTCTTT. Drawing the rest from reference TRBV7-8 and TRBJ1-1, the complete variable domain is GAGVSQSPRYKVAKRGQDVALRCDPISGHVSLFWYQQALGQGPEFLTYFQNEAQLDKSGLPSDRFFAERPEGSVSTLKIQRTQQEDSAVYLCASSLVGAGEAFFGQGTRLTVV.